One T cell receptor beta chain is described in this entry. The sample comes from a study of T cell responses to AZD1222 COVID-19 vaccine. Generated by immunoSEQ multiplex PCR, the TCRdb table keeps only in-frame clones and is missing some. The sample holds more than 150,000 clones; about 94% are singletons and the top ten take roughly a tenth. Sequencing was performed on peripheral blood, taken on day 0 of AZD1222 vaccination. The TCR sequence derives from an adult in good health.

The CDR3 loop is CASSQDPAGENSPLHF. CDR3 DNA: TGTGCCAGCAGCCAAGATCCGGCAGGGGAGAATTCACCCCTCCACTTT. The chain links TRBV4-2 to TRBJ1-6, with TRBD1 as a possible D gene (6 bases). The V and J ends lost 0 bases and 7 bases respectively, with 13 bases between them. Germline CDR1 LGHNA, CDR2 YNFKEQ. This CDR3 comprises 16 residues.